What follows describes a single TCR beta chain. What it recognizes is unknown. Quantitative molecular-barcoded 5'-RACE generated the TCR beta libraries. TCRdb redid the calling of the 5' RACE reads with MiXCR, one entry per CDR3 protein. The repertoire holds 35,000 to 40,000 distinct CDR3 sequences, about 15% seen once, with over 45% in the top ten. This entry belongs to a study of CD8 T cells in ankylosing spondylitis. Study results and caveats: There were earlier reports of some motif variants in reactive arthritis synovial fluid and blood.

V lost 6 bases, J lost 4 bases, and 10 bases lay in between. The CDR3 is 13 amino acids. The sequence was obtained from a male donor with ankylosing spondylitis or in good health (not recorded which). J is TRBJ1-5 and V is TRBV12-3 or TRBV12-4; D unclear. Specimen: blood. The CDR3 DNA is TGTGCCAGCAGCCCGAGTGTTAATCAGCCCCAGCATTTT. Its translation is CASSPSVNQPQHF.